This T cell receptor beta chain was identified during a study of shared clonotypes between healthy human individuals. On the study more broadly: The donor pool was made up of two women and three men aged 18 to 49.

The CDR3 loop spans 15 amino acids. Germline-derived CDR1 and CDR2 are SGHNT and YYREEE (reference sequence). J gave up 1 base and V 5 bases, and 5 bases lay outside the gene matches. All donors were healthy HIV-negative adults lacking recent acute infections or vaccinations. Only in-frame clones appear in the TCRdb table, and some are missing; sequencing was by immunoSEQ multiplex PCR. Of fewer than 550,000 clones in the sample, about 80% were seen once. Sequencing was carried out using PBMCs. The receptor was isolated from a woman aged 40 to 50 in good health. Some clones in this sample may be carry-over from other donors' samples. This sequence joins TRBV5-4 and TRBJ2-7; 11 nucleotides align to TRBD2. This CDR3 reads CASSGTSGLSYEQYF. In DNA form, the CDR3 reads TGTGCCAGCAGTGGGACTAGCGGTTTATCCTACGAGCAGTACTTC.